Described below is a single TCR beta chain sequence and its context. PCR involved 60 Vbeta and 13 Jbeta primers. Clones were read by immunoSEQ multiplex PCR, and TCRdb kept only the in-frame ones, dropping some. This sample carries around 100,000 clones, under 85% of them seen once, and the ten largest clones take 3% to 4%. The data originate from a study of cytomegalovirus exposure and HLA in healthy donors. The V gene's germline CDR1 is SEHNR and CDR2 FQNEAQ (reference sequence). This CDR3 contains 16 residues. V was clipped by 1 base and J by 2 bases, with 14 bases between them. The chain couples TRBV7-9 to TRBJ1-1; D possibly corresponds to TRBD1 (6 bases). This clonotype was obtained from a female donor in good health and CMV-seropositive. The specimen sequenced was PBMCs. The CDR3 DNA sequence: TGTGCCAGCAGCTTAGTTCTCGGGACAACAAACACTGAAGCTTTCTTT. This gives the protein CASSLVLGTTNTEAFF.